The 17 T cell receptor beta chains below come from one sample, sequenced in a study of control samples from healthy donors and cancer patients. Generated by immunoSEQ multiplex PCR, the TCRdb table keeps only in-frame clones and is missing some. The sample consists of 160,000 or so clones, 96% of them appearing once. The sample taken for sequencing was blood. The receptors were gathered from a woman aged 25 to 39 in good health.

Here the CDR3 DNA reads TGTGCCAGCAGCTTGGAGGCTGGTGGCTACACCTTC. The encoded protein is CASSLEAGGYTF. The chain is built from TRBV5-4 and TRBJ1-2; D unresolved. V lost 0 bases to trimming and J lost 7 bases, with 7 bases between them. The CDR3 extends over 12 amino acids. The germline V gene encodes CDR1 SGHNT and CDR2 YYREEE (reference sequence).

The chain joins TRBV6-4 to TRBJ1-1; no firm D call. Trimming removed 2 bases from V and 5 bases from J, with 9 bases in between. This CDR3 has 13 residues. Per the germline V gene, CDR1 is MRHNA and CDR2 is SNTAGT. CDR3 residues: CASSDRAGTEAFF. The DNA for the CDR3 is TGTGCCAGCAGTGACCGGGCGGGTACTGAAGCTTTCTTT.

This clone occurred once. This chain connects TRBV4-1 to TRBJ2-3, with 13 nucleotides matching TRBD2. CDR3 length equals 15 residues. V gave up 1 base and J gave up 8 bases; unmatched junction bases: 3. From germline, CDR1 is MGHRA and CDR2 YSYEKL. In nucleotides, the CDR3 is TGCGCCAGCAGCCAAGGGACTAGCGGGAGAGGTACGCAGTATTTT. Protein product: CASSQGTSGRGTQYF.

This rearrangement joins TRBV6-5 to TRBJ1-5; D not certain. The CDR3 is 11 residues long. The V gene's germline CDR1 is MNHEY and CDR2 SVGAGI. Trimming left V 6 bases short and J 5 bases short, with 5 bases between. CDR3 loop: CASRHDQPQHF. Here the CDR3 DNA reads TGTGCCAGCAGACACGATCAGCCCCAGCATTTT.

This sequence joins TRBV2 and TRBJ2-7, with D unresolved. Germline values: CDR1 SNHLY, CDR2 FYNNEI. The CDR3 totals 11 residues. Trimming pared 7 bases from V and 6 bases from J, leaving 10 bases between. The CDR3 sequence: CASKAATEQYF. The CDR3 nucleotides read TGTGCCAGCAAGGCGGCTACCGAGCAGTACTTC.

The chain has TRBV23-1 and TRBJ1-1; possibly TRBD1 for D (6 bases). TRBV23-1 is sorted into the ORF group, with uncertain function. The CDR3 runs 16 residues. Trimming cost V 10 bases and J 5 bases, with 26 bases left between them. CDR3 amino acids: CANTRFTPQGLTEAFF. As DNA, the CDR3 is TGCGCCAACACCCGGTTCACCCCCCAGGGGCTTACTGAAGCTTTCTTT.

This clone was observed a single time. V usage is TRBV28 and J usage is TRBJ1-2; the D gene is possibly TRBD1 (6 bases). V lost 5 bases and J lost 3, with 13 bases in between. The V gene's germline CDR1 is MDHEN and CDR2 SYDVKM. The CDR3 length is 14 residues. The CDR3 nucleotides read TGTGCCAGCAGTCCCCGCTACAGGGACTATGGCTACACCTTC. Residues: CASSPRYRDYGYTF.

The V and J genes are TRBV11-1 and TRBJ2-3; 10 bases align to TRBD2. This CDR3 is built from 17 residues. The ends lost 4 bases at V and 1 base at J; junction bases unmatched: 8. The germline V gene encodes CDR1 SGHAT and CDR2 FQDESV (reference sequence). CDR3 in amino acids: CASSSAGGPIGTDTQYF. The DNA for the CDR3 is TGTGCCAGCAGCTCAGCGGGAGGGCCCATCGGCACAGATACGCAGTATTTT.

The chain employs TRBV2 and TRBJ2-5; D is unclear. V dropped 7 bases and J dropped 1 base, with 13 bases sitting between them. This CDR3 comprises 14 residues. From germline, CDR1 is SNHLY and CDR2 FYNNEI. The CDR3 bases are TGTGCCAGCAAAGGACGAAACCTCCAAGAGACCCAGTACTTC. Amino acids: CASKGRNLQETQYF.

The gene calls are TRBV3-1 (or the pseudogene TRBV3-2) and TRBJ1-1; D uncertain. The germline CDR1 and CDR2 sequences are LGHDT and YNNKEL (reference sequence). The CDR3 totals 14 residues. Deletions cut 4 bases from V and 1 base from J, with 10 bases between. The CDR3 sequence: CASSPVLGNTEAFF. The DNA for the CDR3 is TGTGCCAGCAGCCCCGTTTTGGGGAACACTGAAGCTTTCTTT.

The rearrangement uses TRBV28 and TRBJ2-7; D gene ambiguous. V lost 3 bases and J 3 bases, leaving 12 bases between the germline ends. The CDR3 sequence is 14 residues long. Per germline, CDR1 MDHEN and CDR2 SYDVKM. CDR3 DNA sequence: TGTGCCAGCAGTTTCCTCGGCCTGGGCTACGAGCAGTACTTC. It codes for CASSFLGLGYEQYF.

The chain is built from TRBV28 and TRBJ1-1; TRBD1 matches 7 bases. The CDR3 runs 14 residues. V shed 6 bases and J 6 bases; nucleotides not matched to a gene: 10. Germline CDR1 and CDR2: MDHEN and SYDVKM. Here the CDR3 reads CASREGQSEPEAFF. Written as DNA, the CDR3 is TGTGCCAGCAGGGAGGGACAGAGCGAGCCTGAAGCTTTCTTT.

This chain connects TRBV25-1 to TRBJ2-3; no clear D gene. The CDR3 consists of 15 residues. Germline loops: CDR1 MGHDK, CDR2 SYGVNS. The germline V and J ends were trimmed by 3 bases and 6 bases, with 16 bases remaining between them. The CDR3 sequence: CASSERGVSEDTQYF. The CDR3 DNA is TGTGCCAGCAGTGAGCGAGGCGTTTCCGAGGATACGCAGTATTTT.

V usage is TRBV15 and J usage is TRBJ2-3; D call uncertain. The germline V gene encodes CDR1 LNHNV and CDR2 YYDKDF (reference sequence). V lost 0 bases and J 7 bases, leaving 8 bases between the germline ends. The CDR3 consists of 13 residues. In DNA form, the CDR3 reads TGTGCCACCAGCAGAGATCAAGGGTATACGCAGTATTTT. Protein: CATSRDQGYTQYF. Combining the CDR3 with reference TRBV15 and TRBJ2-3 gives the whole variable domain DAMVIQNPRYQVTQFGKPVTLSCSQTLNHNVMYWYQQKSSQAPKLLFHYYDKDFNNEADTPDNFQSRRPNTSFCFLDIRSPGLGDTAMYLCATSRDQGYTQYFGPGTRLTVL.

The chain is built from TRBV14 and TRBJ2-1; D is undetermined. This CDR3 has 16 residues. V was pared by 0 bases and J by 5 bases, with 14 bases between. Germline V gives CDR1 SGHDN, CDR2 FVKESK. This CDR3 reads CASSQDIRVGNNEQFF. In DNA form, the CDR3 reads TGTGCCAGCAGCCAAGATATAAGGGTTGGAAACAATGAGCAGTTCTTC.

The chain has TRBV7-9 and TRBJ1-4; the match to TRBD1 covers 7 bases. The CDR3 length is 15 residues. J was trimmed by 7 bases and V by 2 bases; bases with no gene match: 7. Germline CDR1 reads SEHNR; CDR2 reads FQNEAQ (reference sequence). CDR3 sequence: CASSLRGQKSEKLFF. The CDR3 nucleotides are TGTGCCAGCAGCTTAAGGGGACAGAAGAGTGAAAAACTGTTTTTT.

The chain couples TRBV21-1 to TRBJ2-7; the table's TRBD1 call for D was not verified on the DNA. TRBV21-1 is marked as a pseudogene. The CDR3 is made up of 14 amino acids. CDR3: CASNSDRSSYEQYF. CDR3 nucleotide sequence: TGTGCCAGCAATTCGGACAGGAGCTCCTACGAGCAGTACTTC.